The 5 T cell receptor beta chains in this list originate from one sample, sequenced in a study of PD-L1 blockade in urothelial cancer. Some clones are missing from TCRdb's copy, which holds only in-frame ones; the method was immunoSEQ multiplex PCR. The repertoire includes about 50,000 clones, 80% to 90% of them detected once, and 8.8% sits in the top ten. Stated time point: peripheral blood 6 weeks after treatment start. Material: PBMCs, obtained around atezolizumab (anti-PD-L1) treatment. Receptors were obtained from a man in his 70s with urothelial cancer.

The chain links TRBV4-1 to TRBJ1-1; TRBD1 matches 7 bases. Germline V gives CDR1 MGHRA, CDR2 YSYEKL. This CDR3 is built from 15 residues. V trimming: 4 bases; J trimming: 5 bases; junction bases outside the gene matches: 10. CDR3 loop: CASSPKGAGLTEAFF. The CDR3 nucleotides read TGCGCCAGCAGCCCCAAGGGGGCAGGGTTGACTGAAGCTTTCTTT.

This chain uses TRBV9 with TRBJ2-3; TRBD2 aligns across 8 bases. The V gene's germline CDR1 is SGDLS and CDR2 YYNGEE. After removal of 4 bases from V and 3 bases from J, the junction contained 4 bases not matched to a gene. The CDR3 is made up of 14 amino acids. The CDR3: CASSPSGRTDTQYF. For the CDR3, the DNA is TGTGCCAGCAGCCCGAGCGGGAGAACAGATACGCAGTATTTT.

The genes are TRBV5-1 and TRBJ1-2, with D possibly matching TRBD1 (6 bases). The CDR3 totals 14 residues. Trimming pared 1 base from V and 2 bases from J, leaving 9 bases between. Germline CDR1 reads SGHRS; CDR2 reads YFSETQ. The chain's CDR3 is CASSLPGTNYGYTF. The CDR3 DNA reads TGCGCCAGCAGCTTGCCCGGGACAAACTATGGCTACACCTTC.

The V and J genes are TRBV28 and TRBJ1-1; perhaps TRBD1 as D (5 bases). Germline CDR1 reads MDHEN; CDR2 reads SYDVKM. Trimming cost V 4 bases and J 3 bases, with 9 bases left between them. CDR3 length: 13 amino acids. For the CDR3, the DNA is TGTGCCAGCAGTTCCAGGGTTGACACTGAAGCTTTCTTT. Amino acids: CASSSRVDTEAFF.

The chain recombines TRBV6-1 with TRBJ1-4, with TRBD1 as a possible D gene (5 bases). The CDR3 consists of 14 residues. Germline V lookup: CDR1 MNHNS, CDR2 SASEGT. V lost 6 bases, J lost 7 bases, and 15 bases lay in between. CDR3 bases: TGTGCCAGCAGACTGATAGGTACAGGTGAAAAACTGTTTTTT. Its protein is CASRLIGTGEKLFF.